Listed here is a single TCR beta chain. Its antigen is unknown. These data are taken from a study of persistence of HIV-infected CD4 T cells. Overall study results and limits: Bulk TCR data could not be restricted to HIV-1-infected CMV-responding cells.

CDR3 length: 13 amino acids. The V gene lost 8 bases and the J gene lost 0 bases, with 8 bases spanning the gap. Germline CDR1 and CDR2: MDHEN and SYDVKM. Nonspecific anti-CD3/anti-CD28 bead stimulation represents the broad CD4+ T cell repertoire. CD4+ T cells upregulating both CD40 ligand and CD69 were sorted as responding cells. Plasma HIV-1 RNA stayed below 50 copies/mL for at least 4 years. A roughly 17-hour stimulation of CD8-depleted PBMCs used anti-CD28/CD49d costimulation, CD40-blocking antibody and enfuvirtide. Sequencing used immunoSEQ version 4 in survey mode. Repertoires were generated with immunoSEQ multiplex PCR, while TCRdb's copy carries only in-frame clones and drops some. In the table there are roughly 45,000 clones, around 89% of which are singletons.

The sample in question was CD4+ T cells sorted from PBMCs after approximately 20-hour stimulation, obtained from a patient who received antiretroviral therapy. The V gene is TRBV28, the J gene TRBJ1-3; D remains unclear. This receptor was taken from an adult man with HIV who was CMV-seropositive. DNA of the CDR3: TGTGCCAGCGGAGCGAGCTCTGGAAACACCATATATTTT. This translates into CASGASSGNTIYF.